The 4 T cell receptor beta chains presented below share a single source sample, sequenced in a study of cytomegalovirus exposure and HLA in healthy donors. Produced via immunoSEQ multiplex PCR; TCRdb's table is partial and in-frame only. Here the sample spans 200,000 or so clones, more than 80% being singletons. What was sequenced was PBMCs. These receptors originate from a man between 18 and 29 years old in good health and CMV-seropositive.

This clone turned up a few times. The CDR3 is CSVGHLGDRTAGTEAFF. The CDR3 nucleotides read TGCAGCGTTGGTCACCTCGGGGATAGGACAGCCGGCACTGAAGCTTTCTTT. The V gene is TRBV29-1, the J gene TRBJ1-1, with D maybe TRBD1 (6 bases). The V end was cut by 4 bases, the J end by 4 bases, with 25 bases between. The CDR3 contains 17 residues. Germline assignment: CDR1 SQVTM and CDR2 ANQGSEA.

The V and J genes are TRBV7-2 and TRBJ1-5; D might be TRBD1 (6 bases). Germline values: CDR1 SGHTA, CDR2 FQGNSA. Trimming shortened V by 2 bases and J by 1 base, and 12 bases separated the two germline ends. The CDR3 length is 16 residues. CDR3 bases: TGTGCCAGCAGCTTACGGGGGGCGGGGAGCAATCAGCCCCAGCATTTT. Its protein is CASSLRGAGSNQPQHF.

V is TRBV28 and J is TRBJ2-2; TRBD2 aligns across 11 bases. Germline V gene lookup returns CDR1 MDHEN and CDR2 SYDVKM. The CDR3 contains 15 residues. With 6 bases clipped from V and 4 bases from J, the junction kept 4 bases outside the gene matches. CDR3 sequence (DNA): TGTGCCAGCAGGCCTACTAGCGGGGGCACCGGGGAGCTGTTTTTT. Protein sequence: CASRPTSGGTGELFF.

V is TRBV19 and J is TRBJ2-7, with D possibly TRBD2 on 6 matching bases. The germline gives CDR1 LNHDA, CDR2 SQIVND (reference sequence). This CDR3 contains 15 residues. Trimming took 2 bases from V and 6 from J, leaving 17 bases between them. The CDR3 region is CASSISSGVPREQYF. In DNA form, the CDR3 reads TGTGCCAGTAGTATAAGTAGCGGAGTCCCTCGCGAGCAGTACTTC.